One sample yielded the 21 T cell receptor beta chains listed below, sequenced in a study of T cell changes during pregnancy in multiple sclerosis. Profiling relied on immunoSEQ multiplex PCR, and the TCRdb table lists in-frame clones only, not all of them. The sample yields roughly 38,000 clones, around 90% seen once. The sequencing here drew on CD8+ T cells from peripheral blood mononuclear cells, taken in the third trimester of pregnancy. The receptors stem from a female donor with multiple sclerosis, enrolled in a pregnancy study.

V gene TRBV6-1 combines with J gene TRBJ1-2, with a possible D match to TRBD1 (5 bases). V lost 1 base, J lost 7 bases, and 10 bases lay in between. Germline CDR1 MNHNS, CDR2 SASEGT. This CDR3 is built from 13 residues. The CDR3 sequence is CASSEGTHSGYTF. Written as DNA, the CDR3 is TGTGCCAGCAGTGAAGGGACACACTCTGGCTACACCTTC.

The chain couples TRBV6-5 to TRBJ1-4; D remains unclear. CDR1 is MNHEY, CDR2 SVGAGI, per germline. V lost 6 bases and J lost 5, with 7 bases in between. The CDR3 runs 12 residues. The CDR3 loop is CASRAGNEKLFF. CDR3 sequence (DNA): TGTGCCAGCAGGGCGGGGAATGAAAAACTGTTTTTT.

A few counts support this clone. The V and J genes are TRBV30 and TRBJ1-1, with D tentatively TRBD1 (6 bases). Per germline, CDR1 GTSNPN and CDR2 SVGIG (reference sequence). The CDR3 sequence is 12 residues long. V lost 4 bases and J lost 4, with 10 bases in between. CDR3 bases: TGTGCCTGGAAAAGGGGGTTCACTGAAGCTTTCTTT. Its protein is CAWKRGFTEAFF.

The chain couples TRBV27 to TRBJ2-7; a possible D gene is TRBD2 (6 bases). V dropped 6 bases and J dropped 5 bases, with 17 bases sitting between them. This CDR3 is built from 14 residues. Germline CDR1 MNHEY, CDR2 SMNVEV (reference sequence). The CDR3, as DNA: TGTGCCAGCAGCCCCGGGACTTCGTTGCACGAGCAGTACTTC. As protein: CASSPGTSLHEQYF.

The genes are TRBV9 and TRBJ2-1; 8 positions match TRBD1. The CDR3 has 16 residues. Germline V gene lookup returns CDR1 SGDLS and CDR2 YYNGEE. Trimming took 3 bases from V and 11 from J; bases not matched to a gene: 16. DNA of the CDR3: TGTGCCAGCAGCGCAGAGACAGGGGCCGGTTTCTGGCAGCAGTTCTTC. This gives the protein CASSAETGAGFWQQFF.

V usage is TRBV28 and J usage is TRBJ2-3, with D possibly matching TRBD1 (6 bases). Germline V CDR1 and CDR2: MDHEN, SYDVKM. The CDR3 runs 15 residues. V shed 2 bases and J shed 3 bases, with 12 bases lying between them. CDR3 region: CASSLGTGHTDTQYF. As DNA, the CDR3 is TGTGCCAGCAGTTTAGGTACAGGGCATACAGATACGCAGTATTTT. Filled out from reference TRBV28 and TRBJ2-3, the complete variable domain reads DVKVTQSSRYLVKRTGEKVFLECVQDMDHENMFWYRQDPGLGLRLIYFSYDVKMKEKGDIPEGYSVSREKKERFSLILESASTNQTSMYLCASSLGTGHTDTQYFGPGTRLTVL.

This clone was counted only a few times. CDR3 sequence: CASSSPGILYEQYF. As DNA, the CDR3 is TGTGCCAGCAGCTCCCCCGGGATCCTCTACGAGCAGTACTTC. The gene calls are TRBV13 and TRBJ2-7; the D gene is possibly TRBD2 (5 bases). V gave up 4 bases and J gave up 3 bases, with 13 bases separating them. In germline, CDR1 is PRHDT, CDR2 FYEKMQ (reference sequence). There are 14 residues in the CDR3.

CDR3 region: CASSFRGLYEQYF. The CDR3, as DNA: TGTGCCAGCAGCTTCCGTGGACTGTACGAGCAGTACTTC. The V gene is TRBV7-9, the J gene TRBJ2-7; a weak D match, TRBD2 (5 bases). Germline V gene lookup returns CDR1 SEHNR and CDR2 FQNEAQ (reference sequence). V was trimmed by 3 bases and J by 4 bases, leaving 10 bases between them. This CDR3 is built from 13 residues.

This chain links TRBV28 with TRBJ2-7; 10 nucleotides agree with TRBD1. The CDR3 length is 15 residues. The trim removed 3 bases at V and 4 bases at J, leaving 6 bases unmatched. Germline CDR1 MDHEN, CDR2 SYDVKM. The CDR3 loop is CASSLDRGGPYEQYF. The CDR3 nucleotides read TGTGCCAGCAGTTTGGACAGGGGGGGCCCTTACGAGCAGTACTTC.

The chain recombines TRBV5-6 with TRBJ2-1, with 9 bases identical to TRBD1. CDR3 size: 16 residues. CDR1 and CDR2 (germline): SGHDT, YYEEEE. J lost 3 bases, V lost 3 bases, and 7 bases had no gene match. The CDR3 protein is CASSWETGGFYNEQFF. The CDR3 DNA sequence: TGTGCCAGCAGCTGGGAAACAGGGGGCTTCTACAATGAGCAGTTCTTC.

In DNA form, the CDR3 reads TGTGCCAGCAGCTTAGCGGGGGTTCTTGGAGGCTACACCTTC. As protein: CASSLAGVLGGYTF. This chain joins TRBV11-2 and TRBJ1-2, with D possibly TRBD1 on 5 matching bases. Germline V gene data show CDR1 as SGHAT and CDR2 as FQNNGV. CDR3 length: 14 amino acids. The V end lost 1 base, the J end lost 8 bases, and 14 bases lay between the germline ends. Full variable domain (rest looked up from reference TRBV11-2 and TRBJ1-2): EAGVAQSPRYKIIEKRQSVAFWCNPISGHATLYWYQQILGQGPKLLIQFQNNGVVDDSQLPKDRFSAERLKGVDSTLKIQPAKLEDSAVYLCASSLAGVLGGYTFGSGTRLTVV.

In this sample, this clone turned up once. The genes are TRBV6-5 and TRBJ1-1, with D perhaps matching TRBD1 (6 bases). The CDR3 runs to 14 residues. V lost 2 bases, J lost 4 bases, and 11 bases lay in between. CDR1 and CDR2 from the germline V gene are MNHEY and SVGAGI. The CDR3 DNA follows: TGTGCCAGCAGTTACGCAGGGGCCGGCACTGAAGCTTTCTTT. It translates to CASSYAGAGTEAFF.

The chain has TRBV9 and TRBJ2-7; weak D call: TRBD1 (5 bases). CDR1 and CDR2 from the germline V gene are SGDLS and YYNGEE. This CDR3 comprises 13 residues. Between the trimmed V and J ends, which lost 3 bases and 3 bases, there was a span of 10 bases. CDR3 sequence reads: CASSGTQGYEQYF. CDR3 coding DNA: TGTGCCAGCAGCGGGACCCAGGGCTACGAGCAGTACTTC.

This chain links TRBV4-2 with TRBJ1-3, with 10 bases matching TRBD1. CDR1 and CDR2 (germline): LGHNA, YNFKEQ. The CDR3 has 17 amino acids. The trim removed 3 bases at V and 4 bases at J, leaving 9 bases unmatched. DNA for the CDR3: TGTGCCAGCAGCCACACCGAAGGGACAGGGGAAGGAAACACCATATATTTT. Residues: CASSHTEGTGEGNTIYF.

V usage is TRBV4-1 and J usage is TRBJ1-2; D unclear. The V end lost 1 base, the J end lost 0 bases, and 9 bases lay between the germline ends. CDR3 length equals 15 residues. The V gene's germline CDR1 is MGHRA and CDR2 YSYEKL. The CDR3 nucleotides are TGCGCCAGCAGCCAAGTGAAGCCTACTAACTATGGCTACACCTTC. Translation: CASSQVKPTNYGYTF.

The rearrangement uses TRBV7-9 and TRBJ1-2, with a weak D call TRBD1 (5 bases). The V gene's germline CDR1 is SEHNR and CDR2 FQNEAQ (reference sequence). The CDR3 spans 11 residues. The germline V and J ends were trimmed by 8 bases and 13 bases, with 17 bases remaining between them. CDR3 region: CASWGDGVGTF. The CDR3 DNA reads as TGTGCCAGCTGGGGGGATGGGGTCGGCACCTTC.

The CDR3 region is CAWSVGAGGFEKLFF. The CDR3 nucleotides are TGTGCCTGGAGTGTCGGCGCAGGGGGATTTGAAAAACTGTTTTTT. The rearrangement joins TRBV30 to TRBJ1-4; 7 positions match TRBD1. The germline V gene has CDR1 GTSNPN and CDR2 SVGIG (reference sequence). This CDR3 contains 15 residues. Trimming took 0 bases from V and 7 from J; bases not matched to a gene: 8.

V and J are TRBV29-1 and TRBJ2-1; 11 bases map to TRBD2. With V trimmed by 0 bases and J by 8 bases, 9 bases remained unmatched. The CDR3 loop spans 16 amino acids. Germline V gene sequence: CDR1 SQVTM, CDR2 ANQGSEA. CDR3 DNA sequence: TGCAGCGTTGAAGAGGGGAGACTAGCGGGGTCTGATGAGCAGTTCTTC. This gives the protein CSVEEGRLAGSDEQFF.

A note on this clone: In this CDR3 the conserved last residue, phenylalanine or tryptophan, is missing, so a read error is likely. No DNA is shown, since the ends of the CDR3 on it are uncertain; the CDR3 is the one TCRdb lists. The gene calls are TRBV7-2 and TRBJ1-2. Inclusive of both ends, the CDR3 amounts to 13 amino acids. Germline CDR1 reads SGHTA; CDR2 reads FQGNSA. CDR3 sequence: CASSLGAGGVIIV.

The chain couples TRBV27 to TRBJ2-7, with a weak D call TRBD1 (6 bases). The CDR3 is 13 residues long. V dropped 2 bases and J dropped 3 bases, with 8 bases sitting between them. Germline V gene sequence: CDR1 MNHEY, CDR2 SMNVEV (reference sequence). The CDR3 DNA reads as TGTGCCAGCAGTTTAGGGACAATCTACGAGCAGTACTTC. Its protein product is CASSLGTIYEQYF.

This sequence joins TRBV5-1 and TRBJ2-7; D gene uncertain. The germline V and J ends were trimmed by 1 base and 2 bases, with 7 bases remaining between them. The germline V gene has CDR1 SGHRS and CDR2 YFSETQ. The CDR3 sequence is 13 residues long. In DNA form, the CDR3 reads TGCGCCAGCAGCTTGAGGCAGGCCTACGAGCAGTACTTC. It is translated as CASSLRQAYEQYF.